A single sample is the source of the 16 T cell receptor beta chains below, sequenced in a study of blood T cell repertoires in COVID-19. Sequencing was performed with immunoSEQ multiplex PCR; in TCRdb, only in-frame clones are kept and a portion is missing. The data hold some 400,000 clones, with 87% observed a single time. Sequencing used peripheral blood. All receptors derive from a woman in her 30s with COVID-19, enrolled during active disease.

In this sample, this clone turned up a few times. CDR3 residues: CASSQEFNRNYGYTF. The CDR3 coding sequence is TGTGCCAGCAGCCAAGAATTTAACAGGAACTATGGCTACACCTTC. This chain joins TRBV14 and TRBJ1-2; D perhaps matches TRBD1 (5 bases). The V end was cut by 0 bases, the J end by 2 bases, with 10 bases between. CDR1 SGHDN and CDR2 FVKESK come from the germline V gene. CDR3 length: 15 amino acids.

The V gene is TRBV28, the J gene TRBJ1-5; perhaps TRBD1 as D (5 bases). V lost 6 bases, J lost 4 bases, and 16 bases lay in between. The CDR3 totals 15 residues. Germline V CDR1 and CDR2: MDHEN, SYDVKM. CDR3 residues: CASSRWGGSNQPQHF. The CDR3, as DNA: TGTGCCAGCAGCCGATGGGGGGGATCAAATCAGCCCCAGCATTTT.

This rearrangement joins TRBV5-8 to TRBJ2-7, with 7 nucleotides matching TRBD1. This CDR3 contains 14 residues. Germline values: CDR1 SGHTS, CDR2 YDEGEE. V was pared by 4 bases and J by 6 bases, with 10 bases of the junction left unmatched. This chain's CDR3 is CASSTRQGQSEQYF. The CDR3 DNA reads as TGTGCCAGCAGCACCAGACAGGGACAAAGCGAGCAGTACTTC.

The chain joins TRBV5-4 to TRBJ1-2; unclear D gene. Germline V gene lookup returns CDR1 SGHNT and CDR2 YYREEE (reference sequence). The CDR3 is 14 residues long. With 0 bases removed from V and 8 bases from J, the gap between germline ends came to 14 bases. This CDR3 reads CASSLAGVYRGYTF. The CDR3 DNA reads as TGTGCCAGCAGCTTGGCCGGGGTATATCGGGGCTACACCTTC.

The rearrangement joins TRBV7-9 to TRBJ1-1; D may be TRBD1 (6 bases). V was shortened by 2 bases and J by 6 bases, with 13 bases between the two germline ends. There are 14 residues in the CDR3. The germline gives CDR1 SEHNR, CDR2 FQNEAQ (reference sequence). The CDR3 DNA is TGTGCCAGCAGCTTATCGGGGGGCTACGCTGAAGCTTTCTTT. Encoded protein: CASSLSGGYAEAFF. Drawing the rest from reference TRBV7-9 and TRBJ1-1, the complete variable domain is DTGVSQNPRHKITKRGQNVTFRCDPISEHNRLYWYRQTLGQGPEFLTYFQNEAQLEKSRLLSDRFSAERPKGSFSTLEIQRTEQGDSAMYLCASSLSGGYAEAFFGQGTRLTVV.

The chain joins TRBV27 to TRBJ2-3; 11 positions agree with TRBD2. There are 18 residues in the CDR3. Per germline, CDR1 MNHEY and CDR2 SMNVEV (reference sequence). CDR3 nucleotides: TGTGCGACCAGGCCCTCCAGGGGGGTACTAGCGGGAGCAGATACGCAGTATTTT. Translating it yields CATRPSRGVLAGADTQYF.

This chain links TRBV27 with TRBJ2-2, with 9 bases matching TRBD1. Germline CDR1 reads MNHEY; CDR2 reads SMNVEV (reference sequence). The CDR3 consists of 16 residues. V gave up 7 bases and J gave up 4 bases; unmatched junction bases: 10. CDR3 amino acids: CASTQRRTGATGELFF. The CDR3 nucleotides read TGTGCCAGCACCCAGAGGCGGACAGGGGCCACCGGGGAGCTGTTTTTT.

The V gene is TRBV7-3, the J gene TRBJ2-7; TRBD1 might be the D (6 bases). V lost 7 bases, J lost 3 bases, and 25 bases lay in between. CDR3 length: 17 residues. Per germline, CDR1 SGHTA and CDR2 FQGTGA. The CDR3 loop reads CASTDRGTGRALYEQYF. The CDR3 coding sequence is TGTGCCAGCACCGACCGTGGTACAGGGCGGGCTCTCTACGAGCAGTACTTC.

The J gene is TRBJ2-2, the V gene TRBV20-1; D gene unclear. From germline, CDR1 is DFQATT and CDR2 SNEGSKA (reference sequence). V was clipped by 3 bases and J by 5 bases, with 10 bases between them. This CDR3 spans 13 amino acids. In DNA form, the CDR3 reads TGCAGTGCTAGTCCTAAAAGTACCGGGGAGCTGTTTTTT. Encoded protein: CSASPKSTGELFF.

The chain combines TRBV9 with TRBJ1-2; 7 bases line up with TRBD1. Germline assignment: CDR1 SGDLS and CDR2 YYNGEE. This CDR3 contains 15 residues. The junction had 7 bases not matched to a gene; V was cut back by 3 bases and J by 2 bases. The CDR3 region is CASSAFGQDNYGYTF. The CDR3 DNA reads as TGTGCCAGCAGCGCCTTTGGACAGGACAACTATGGCTACACCTTC.

In its sample, this clone was seen once. This rearrangement joins TRBV5-1 to TRBJ1-2; no clear D gene. Germline CDR1 and CDR2: SGHRS and YFSETQ. V was clipped by 4 bases and J by 8 bases, with 21 bases between them. This CDR3 region has 15 residues. The CDR3 reads CASSPEGRSLGGYTF. The CDR3 DNA sequence: TGCGCCAGCAGCCCCGAAGGCAGGTCCCTCGGCGGCTACACCTTC. Looking up the rest from reference TRBV5-1 and TRBJ1-2 gives the full variable domain: KAGVTQTPRYLIKTRGQQVTLSCSPISGHRSVSWYQQTPGQGLQFLFEYFSETQRNKGNFPGRFSGRQFSNSRSEMNVSTLELGDSALYLCASSPEGRSLGGYTFGSGTRLTVV.

The chain links TRBV18 to TRBJ2-2; 9 nucleotides align to TRBD1. The CDR3 sequence is 17 residues long. The V segment lost 6 bases and the J segment 5 bases; nucleotides outside the gene matches: 13. The germline CDR1 and CDR2 sequences are KGHSH and LQKENI. CDR3 DNA: TGTGCCAGCTCGCACAGGACAGGGGCCCCGGAGACCGGGGAGCTGTTTTTT. Residues: CASSHRTGAPETGELFF.

The V and J genes are TRBV19 and TRBJ2-7; possible D gene TRBD2, 7 bases. Per the germline V gene, CDR1 is LNHDA and CDR2 is SQIVND (reference sequence). The CDR3 is 13 amino acids. The V end was cut by 6 bases, the J end by 6 bases, with 15 bases between. CDR3: CASRNVGGAEQYF. The CDR3 coding sequence is TGTGCCAGTAGAAACGTTGGGGGGGCCGAGCAGTACTTC.

This clone was counted at least ten times. The CDR3 loop is CASSMGGGETQYF. For the CDR3, the DNA is TGTGCCAGCAGTATGGGAGGAGGAGAGACCCAGTACTTC. The chain links TRBV2 to TRBJ2-5; D may be TRBD2 (6 bases). The germline V gene encodes CDR1 SNHLY and CDR2 FYNNEI. V was trimmed by 5 bases and J by 4 bases, leaving 11 bases between them. This CDR3 spans 13 amino acids.

The chain employs TRBV27 and TRBJ2-7; 8 bases map to TRBD1. Germline loops: CDR1 MNHEY, CDR2 SMNVEV (reference sequence). The CDR3 covers 13 residues. V lost 6 bases and J lost 6; bases outside the gene matches: 7. The CDR3 spells CASRTGGGSEQYF. The CDR3 nucleotides are TGTGCCAGCAGAACAGGGGGTGGGTCCGAGCAGTACTTC.

The chain couples TRBV24-1 to TRBJ1-5, with D unclear. Germline V gives CDR1 KGHDR, CDR2 SFDVKD. The CDR3 runs 14 residues. V lost 0 bases to trimming and J lost 3 bases, with 5 bases between them. CDR3 coding DNA: TGTGCCACCAGTGATTTGACGGTCAATCAGCCCCAGCATTTT. This sequence encodes CATSDLTVNQPQHF.